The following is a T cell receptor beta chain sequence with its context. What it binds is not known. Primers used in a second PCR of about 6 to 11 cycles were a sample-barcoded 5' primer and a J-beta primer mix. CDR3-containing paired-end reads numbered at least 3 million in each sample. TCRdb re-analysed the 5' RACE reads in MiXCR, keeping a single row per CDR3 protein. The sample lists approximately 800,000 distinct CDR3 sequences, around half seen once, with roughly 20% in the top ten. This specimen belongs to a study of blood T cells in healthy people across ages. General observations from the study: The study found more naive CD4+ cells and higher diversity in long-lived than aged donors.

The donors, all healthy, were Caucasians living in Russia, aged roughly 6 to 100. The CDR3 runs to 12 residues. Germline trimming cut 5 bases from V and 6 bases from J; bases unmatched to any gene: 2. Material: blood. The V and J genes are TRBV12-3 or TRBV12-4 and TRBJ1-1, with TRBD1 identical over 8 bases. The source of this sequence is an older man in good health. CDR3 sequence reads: CASSLQGAEAFF. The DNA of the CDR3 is TGTGCCAGCAGTCTACAGGGGGCTGAAGCTTTCTTT.